This T cell receptor beta chain was found in a study of vaccination effects on CD4 cells after COVID-19. Study-level results: The study enrolled few convalescent patients and sampled no early post-infection timepoints.

In germline, CDR1 is MNHNY, CDR2 SVGAGI (reference sequence). V was pared by 5 bases and J by 1 base, with 4 bases of the junction left unmatched. This CDR3 has 15 amino acids. CD4+ T cells were isolated after around ten days of culture. Vaccine administered to participants consisted of two doses of either BNT162b2 or mRNA-1273. Recipients of the vaccine had no prior SARS-CoV-2 infection and negative nucleocapsid antibodies. A note on this clone: Its antigen is not identified.

Generated by immunoSEQ multiplex PCR, the TCRdb table keeps only in-frame clones and is missing some. The table shows about 39,000 clones, with around 73% occurring only once. This chain joins TRBV6-6 and TRBJ2-3; 9 positions match TRBD1. The TCR sequence derives from a human donor who received a COVID-19 vaccine. The input for sequencing was CD4+ T cells from PBMCs cultured without peptide, taken after COVID-19 vaccination. The CDR3 DNA reads TGTGCCAGCAGTCCACAGGGGGCGGGCACAGATACGCAGTATTTT. This codes for CASSPQGAGTDTQYF.